Each of the 21 T cell receptor beta chains below was sequenced from the same sample in a study of PD-L1 blockade in urothelial cancer. Time point in this sample: peripheral blood 6 weeks after treatment start. Profiled with immunoSEQ multiplex PCR; TCRdb holds only in-frame clones, not every one. In the table there are approximately 120,000 clones, about 83% of which are singletons. The input for sequencing was PBMCs, taken around atezolizumab (anti-PD-L1) treatment. The receptors were sampled from a man aged 45 to 65 with urothelial cancer.

This clone was found a few times. V is TRBV7-9 and J is TRBJ2-7; 7 bases align to TRBD2. The CDR3 contains 15 residues. CDR1 SEHNR and CDR2 FQNEAQ come from the germline V gene (reference sequence). J gave up 1 base and V 5 bases, and 8 bases lay outside the gene matches. CDR3 sequence: CASSPSPGRSYEQYF. The CDR3, as DNA: TGTGCCAGCAGCCCTTCGCCCGGGAGGTCCTACGAGCAGTACTTC. The entire variable domain, with the rest obtained from reference TRBV7-9 and TRBJ2-7, is as follows: DTGVSQNPRHKITKRGQNVTFRCDPISEHNRLYWYRQTLGQGPEFLTYFQNEAQLEKSRLLSDRFSAERPKGSFSTLEIQRTEQGDSAMYLCASSPSPGRSYEQYFGPGTRLTVT.

This clone has just a few counts. This chain links TRBV10-1 with TRBJ1-2, with a possible D match to TRBD1 (6 bases). V was cut by 0 bases and J by 8 bases, with 13 bases left in between. The CDR3 covers 14 residues. Germline loops: CDR1 WNHNN, CDR2 SYGVQD (reference sequence). The CDR3 nucleotides are TGCGCCAGCAGTGAGTCTAACAGGGACGGCGGCTACACCTTC. This sequence encodes CASSESNRDGGYTF.

On this clone: A clone one base away is much larger, so this may be a read error. The chain employs TRBV6-4 and TRBJ1-1; D is unresolved. V was pared by 3 bases and J by 2 bases, with 7 bases between. This CDR3 is 13 amino acids long. Germline CDR1 is MRHNA and CDR2 is SNTAGT. The CDR3 DNA is TGTGCCAGCAGTGAAGAGAGCAACACTGAAGCTTTCTTT. Amino acid sequence: CASSEESNTEAFF.

The chain recombines TRBV2 with TRBJ1-4; 8 bases match TRBD1. From germline, CDR1 is SNHLY and CDR2 FYNNEI. This CDR3 has 16 residues. V dropped 6 bases and J dropped 5; count of bases not matched to a gene: 11. The chain's CDR3 is CASRTGQGAGNEKLFF. The CDR3 DNA is TGTGCCAGCAGGACGGGGCAGGGGGCGGGGAATGAAAAACTGTTTTTT.

The chain carries TRBV7-3 and TRBJ2-1, with 13 positions matching TRBD2. Germline V CDR1 and CDR2: SGHTA, FQGTGA. Trimming removed 5 bases from V and 6 bases from J; junction bases left unmatched: 4. This CDR3 has 15 amino acids. CDR3 sequence reads: CASSPGLAGTNEQFF. The CDR3 DNA reads as TGTGCCAGCAGCCCGGGACTAGCGGGAACCAATGAGCAGTTCTTC.

The chain joins TRBV6-1 to TRBJ2-7; 9 bases align to TRBD1. Germline loops: CDR1 MNHNS, CDR2 SASEGT. This CDR3 has 12 residues. Losses at the gene ends were 4 bases for V and 6 bases for J; bases not matched to a gene: 1. CDR3 in DNA: TGTGCCAGCAGTGGGACAGGGGTCGAGCAGTACTTC. It is translated as CASSGTGVEQYF.

The rearrangement uses TRBV7-3 and TRBJ2-2, with D hard to call. V was cut by 6 bases and J by 0 bases, with 5 bases left in between. This CDR3 is built from 13 residues. Germline CDR1 is SGHTA and CDR2 is FQGTGA. The CDR3 coding sequence is TGTGCCAGCAGTCAATCGAACACCGGGGAGCTGTTTTTT. Its translation: CASSQSNTGELFF.

The chain is built from TRBV7-9 and TRBJ2-7, with 11 bases aligning to TRBD2. The CDR3 covers 14 residues. V shed 1 base, J shed 6 bases, and the junction held 2 bases outside the gene matches. From germline, CDR1 is SEHNR and CDR2 FQNEAQ (reference sequence). CDR3 residues: CASSLGLAGSEQYF. Written as DNA, the CDR3 is TGTGCCAGCAGCTTAGGACTAGCGGGAAGCGAGCAGTACTTC.

V gene TRBV6-6 combines with J gene TRBJ2-1; 9 bases fit TRBD2. After removal of 7 bases from V and 4 bases from J, the junction contained 5 bases not matched to a gene. This CDR3 is built from 14 residues. Germline values: CDR1 MNHNY, CDR2 SVGAGI (reference sequence). The CDR3 here is CASIGSGSYNEQFF. The CDR3 DNA reads as TGTGCCAGCATTGGTAGCGGGAGTTACAATGAGCAGTTCTTC.

This chain connects TRBV2 to TRBJ2-7; 15 positions agree with TRBD2. J was trimmed by 2 bases and V by 8 bases; bases with no gene match: 13. The germline V gene encodes CDR1 SNHLY and CDR2 FYNNEI. The CDR3 is 18 residues long. The CDR3 DNA reads as TGTGCCAGCGACACTTACGGACTAGCGGGAGGGCCCACCTACGAGCAGTACTTC. It yields the protein CASDTYGLAGGPTYEQYF. The full variable domain, with the rest looked up from reference TRBV2 and TRBJ2-7, is EPEVTQTPSHQVTQMGQEVILRCVPISNHLYFYWYRQILGQKVEFLVSFYNNEISEKSEIFDDQFSVERPDGSNFTLKIRSTKLEDSAMYFCASDTYGLAGGPTYEQYFGPGTRLTVT.

The chain joins TRBV6-5 to TRBJ2-7, with D hard to call. The CDR3 has 11 residues. Per the germline V gene, CDR1 is MNHEY and CDR2 is SVGAGI. Trimming stripped 6 bases from V and 4 bases from J, with 7 bases between. The CDR3 is CASRHAYEQYF. The CDR3 region has the DNA TGTGCCAGCAGACACGCTTACGAGCAGTACTTC.

The gene calls are TRBV27 and TRBJ2-7; 11 bases map to TRBD2. Germline V gene lookup returns CDR1 MNHEY and CDR2 SMNVEV (reference sequence). The CDR3 has 14 amino acids. V was pared by 7 bases and J by 4 bases, with 6 bases of the junction left unmatched. CDR3 sequence reads: CASKIAGGPYEQYF. CDR3 coding DNA: TGTGCCAGCAAAATAGCGGGAGGGCCTTACGAGCAGTACTTC.

This clone was found a few times. V gene TRBV28 combines with J gene TRBJ1-5; tentative D call: TRBD1 (6 bases). The CDR3 covers 15 residues. CDR1 and CDR2 from the germline V gene are MDHEN and SYDVKM. V was cut by 4 bases and J by 6 bases, with 16 bases left in between. CDR3 sequence: CASSSSRGWGQPQHF. The CDR3 DNA reads TGTGCCAGCAGTTCAAGCAGGGGATGGGGTCAGCCCCAGCATTTT. Combining the CDR3 with reference TRBV28 and TRBJ1-5 gives the whole variable domain DVKVTQSSRYLVKRTGEKVFLECVQDMDHENMFWYRQDPGLGLRLIYFSYDVKMKEKGDIPEGYSVSREKKERFSLILESASTNQTSMYLCASSSSRGWGQPQHFGDGTRLSIL.

V and J are TRBV28 and TRBJ2-1; D is unresolved. This CDR3 comprises 11 residues. The ends were cut back, 3 bases at V and 8 bases at J, with 5 bases in the middle. CDR1 is MDHEN and CDR2 is SYDVKM in the germline V gene. The CDR3 nucleotides are TGTGCCAGCAGTTTTCTTTATGAGCAGTTCTTC. Its protein product is CASSFLYEQFF.

CDR3 in amino acids: CASGGMFSYEQYF. As DNA, the CDR3 is TGTGCCTCCGGGGGTATGTTCTCCTACGAGCAGTACTTC. The genes are TRBV6-5 and TRBJ2-7; possible D gene TRBD2, 6 bases. Germline-derived CDR1 and CDR2 are MNHEY and SVGAGI. Trimming cost V 11 bases and J 0 bases, with 14 bases left between them. The CDR3 is made up of 13 amino acids.

This clone counts as medium-sized (0.01 to 0.1%). The CDR3 sequence: CASSLAVGEQYF. The DNA for the CDR3 is TGTGCCAGCAGTTTGGCCGTTGGCGAGCAGTACTTC. The J gene is TRBJ2-7, the V gene TRBV28, with D unclear. The length of the CDR3 is 12 residues. The V end lost 3 bases, the J end lost 6 bases, and 9 bases lay between the germline ends. The germline V gene encodes CDR1 MDHEN and CDR2 SYDVKM. The full variable domain, rest sourced from reference TRBV28 and TRBJ2-7, is DVKVTQSSRYLVKRTGEKVFLECVQDMDHENMFWYRQDPGLGLRLIYFSYDVKMKEKGDIPEGYSVSREKKERFSLILESASTNQTSMYLCASSLAVGEQYFGPGTRLTVT.

A few counts support this clone. The chain's CDR3 is CASSRRAGATEAFF. The CDR3 nucleotides read TGTGCCAGCAGCCGGAGGGCGGGGGCCACTGAAGCTTTCTTT. The chain links TRBV11-3 to TRBJ1-1; tentatively, D is TRBD1 (6 bases). This CDR3 comprises 14 residues. The germline V and J ends were trimmed by 5 bases and 4 bases, with 14 bases remaining between them. The germline CDR1 and CDR2 sequences are SGHNT and YENEEA.

This clone came up once. The V gene is TRBV19, the J gene TRBJ2-5; 8 nucleotides line up with TRBD1. The CDR3 has 15 residues. The junction had 4 bases not matched to a gene; V was cut back by 3 bases and J by 1 base. From germline, CDR1 is LNHDA and CDR2 SQIVND (reference sequence). The CDR3, as DNA: TGTGCCAGTAGTATTATCACAGGGGGCCAAGAGACCCAGTACTTC. Residues: CASSIITGGQETQYF.

The chain recombines TRBV2 with TRBJ1-5; a weak D match, TRBD1 (6 bases). Germline V lookup: CDR1 SNHLY, CDR2 FYNNEI. Trimming stripped 4 bases from V and 7 bases from J, with 14 bases between. CDR3 length: 14 amino acids. The DNA of the CDR3 is TGTGCCAGCAGTGGAACAGGGCCCTCACAGCCCCAGCATTTT. It translates to CASSGTGPSQPQHF. Using reference TRBV2 and TRBJ1-5 for the parts outside the CDR3, the full variable domain is EPEVTQTPSHQVTQMGQEVILRCVPISNHLYFYWYRQILGQKVEFLVSFYNNEISEKSEIFDDQFSVERPDGSNFTLKIRSTKLEDSAMYFCASSGTGPSQPQHFGDGTRLSIL.

The chain is built from TRBV7-9 and TRBJ1-6; D unclear. The V end was cut by 5 bases, the J end by 2 bases, with 10 bases between. The germline V gene encodes CDR1 SEHNR and CDR2 FQNEAQ (reference sequence). This CDR3 spans 15 amino acids. CDR3 sequence: CASSPTGAYNSPLHF. The CDR3 nucleotides are TGTGCCAGCAGCCCAACCGGGGCCTATAATTCACCCCTCCACTTT.

The chain employs TRBV5-1 and TRBJ2-2, with D tentatively TRBD2 (5 bases). The V gene lost 5 bases and the J gene lost 5 bases, with 10 bases spanning the gap. The CDR3 runs to 13 residues. CDR1 is SGHRS and CDR2 is YFSETQ in the germline V gene. The CDR3 DNA sequence: TGCGCCAGCAGTGTGGGAGATACCGGGGAGCTGTTTTTT. Encoded protein: CASSVGDTGELFF.